A selection of T cell receptor beta chains follows, all from one sample in a study of metastatic and nonmetastatic thyroid tumors. Using MiXCR, TCRdb re-called clones from the PCR reads. The data contain some 28,000 clones, less than 25% of them singletons. The sample was blood. Every receptor here comes from a female donor with papillary thyroid cancer or a benign thyroid nodule (not recorded which). Some clones in this sample may be carry-over from other donors' samples. Both conserved end residues are trimmed from each CDR3.

cdr3_length: 13; v_call: TRBV4-1; cdr3_aa: ASSQDGRSQEEAF
cdr3_length: 10; v_call: TRBV5-1; cdr3_aa: ASSLGQETQY
cdr3_length: 14; v_call: TRBV3-1; cdr3_aa: ASSPPGYPSTDTQY
cdr3_length: 12; v_call: TRBV19; cdr3_aa: ASSIGQGITEAF
cdr3_length: 11; v_call: TRBV6-5; cdr3_aa: ASSYVQSYGYT
cdr3_length: 13; v_call: TRBV27; cdr3_aa: ASSLGQGPYNEQF
cdr3_length: 13; v_call: TRBV29-1; cdr3_aa: SVQVWGATNNEQF
cdr3_length: 14; v_call: TRBV5-1; cdr3_aa: ASSLAQALRTDTQY
cdr3_length: 13; v_call: TRBV15; cdr3_aa: ATSREQAGNSPLH
cdr3_length: 15; v_call: TRBV6-2/TRBV6-3; cdr3_aa: ASSLDAGGLDLEPLH
cdr3_length: 12; v_call: TRBV28; cdr3_aa: ASSLAGLDNEQF
cdr3_length: 12; v_call: TRBV7-3; cdr3_aa: ASSPNAPGYEQY
cdr3_length: 11; v_call: TRBV9; cdr3_aa: ASSAEGKTEAF
cdr3_length: 12; v_call: TRBV6-1; cdr3_aa: ASTPLSGDLEQF
cdr3_length: 14; v_call: TRBV5-6; cdr3_aa: ASSLARTVMNTEAF
cdr3_length: 11; v_call: TRBV9; cdr3_aa: ASNGGGINEQY
cdr3_length: 12; v_call: TRBV12-3/TRBV12-4; cdr3_aa: ASSLGHQSGDQH
cdr3_length: 14; v_call: TRBV20-1; cdr3_aa: SAVPFTGGLPYEQY
cdr3_length: 12; v_call: TRBV6-6; cdr3_aa: ASSYADSYNEQF
cdr3_length: 12; v_call: TRBV7-9; cdr3_aa: ASSLEGSNQPQH
cdr3_length: 12; v_call: TRBV6-5; cdr3_aa: ASSLSGETHEQY
cdr3_length: 13; v_call: TRBV6-1; cdr3_aa: ASSTDSRMDNEQF
cdr3_length: 11; v_call: TRBV3-1; cdr3_aa: ASSQASNQPQH
cdr3_length: 13; v_call: TRBV12-3/TRBV12-4; cdr3_aa: ASSLTGGSHYEQY
cdr3_length: 12; v_call: TRBV20-1; cdr3_aa: SAYVAESTDTQY
cdr3_length: 15; v_call: TRBV6-1; cdr3_aa: ASRPLPGTSYTYEQY
cdr3_length: 18; v_call: TRBV30; cdr3_aa: AWSDSRGTSGRWNTGELF
cdr3_length: 13; v_call: TRBV20-1; cdr3_aa: STKQGNPGANVLT
cdr3_length: 12; v_call: TRBV20-1; cdr3_aa: SARWGGDLNEQF